This T cell receptor (beta chain) emerged from a study of T cells in Graves' hyperthyroidism and ophthalmopathy (dated by TCRdb to about 2019). For context, the study as a whole: Peripheral blood samples were taken at the time of initial diagnosis, prior to any treatment. A discovery cohort of about a hundred patients, 43 with Graves' ophthalmopathy and 55 to 60 with stable Graves' hyperthyroidism, was used to find distinguishing TCR V-J signatures. Whether ophthalmopathy could be predicted prospectively was tested in an independent validation cohort made up of about 20 hyperthyroidism patients plus 17 patients who later progressed to ophthalmopathy. The 100 or so discovery patients were randomly divided into training and test sets at a 7:3 ratio. In addition, the study compared T-cell repertoires in thyroid tissue and in blood from about 6 Graves' hyperthyroidism patients. Following sampling, methimazole starting at 30 mg daily was given to hyperthyroidism patients, and high-dose intravenous methylprednisolone was given to ophthalmopathy patients. According to the paper, TCR Vbeta CDR3 sequencing was carried out on approximately 140 peripheral blood samples, which came from approximately 41 ophthalmopathy, 80 or so hyperthyroidism and roughly 17 progressor patients. On the study overall, not on this receptor specifically: Ophthalmopathy was separated from stable hyperthyroidism by a 13 V-J signature model, with 87.88% sensitivity and 81% to 82% specificity obtained in cross-validation and 80%/75% obtained in testing. In validation, the model predicted progression to ophthalmopathy a median of roughly 6.2 months before onset, with over 55% sensitivity and roughly 73% specificity. No statistical method was used to fix the sample size in advance, and group allocation was not hidden from the investigators. Most expanded thyroid clonotypes (frequency above 0.001) were also detected in blood, a finding suggesting that blood repertoires may reflect thyroid immune responses.

Stable Graves' hyperthyroidism was defined as the absence of progression to ophthalmopathy over 18 months of follow-up. Hyperthyroidism patients were aged 18 to 65 years and newly diagnosed, with disease duration of less than 2 months. The study excluded patients with uncontrolled infections, other autoimmune diseases, pregnancy or lactation. Diagnoses were established on the basis of clinical symptoms, serum thyroxine and TRAb, thyroid ultrasound, and orbital computed tomography. PBMCs were separated from roughly 9.6 ml of fresh peripheral blood using Ficoll-Paque density gradient centrifugation. Total RNA was extracted using Trizol reagent, and RNA quality was assessed on an Agilent 2100 Bioanalyzer. The germline ends are 8 bases apart after V is trimmed by 0 bases and J by 1 base. The CDR3 starts with the cysteine, ends with the phenylalanine, and has 15 residues. Only the CDR3 DNA is retained, 45 bases long and in frame from the first base. The germline V gene supplies CDR1 SGDLS and CDR2 YYNGEE.

Amplification of TCR beta CDR3 regions was carried out from RNA transcripts. For the first round of RT-PCR on the TCR CDR3, the HTBI primer set was used together with the Qiagen OneStep RT-PCR kit. Libraries were constructed in a second round of multiplex PCR, after which size selection and purification were performed. Sequencing of the libraries was done on an Illumina HiSeq2000 using paired-end 100 bp reads. As for the original processing: Raw data were processed with SOAPnuke, discarding reads with adapters, uncalled bases, mean Phred below 15, or no exact constant-primer or identifier match. High-quality paired reads were merged with COPE v1.2.5, and unique nucleotide sequences were defined as clonotypes. Clonotypes were aligned to IMGT TRBV, TRBD and TRBJ reference segments using MiTCR v1.1. The analysis included only V-J combinations with a frequency above 0.0001, which together covered about 99% of the repertoires. A TCS score was defined as the ratio between F50 (clonal expansion) and ExV (chaos), using BLOSUM62-based TCRdist between CDR3 peptides within each V-J. Welch's t-statistics and random forest reduced some 510 V-J features to 13, which were used in a naive Bayes classifier (R e1071). TCRdb trimmed public reads at Q25 via fastp, called clones via MiXCR and kept in-frame beta chains. Identical CDR3 proteins give one entry, which carries the most common genes and DNA. Clone size and V and J calls follow TCRdb, not the original study. Here the sample has 500,000 to 650,000 distinct CDR3 sequences; approximately 14% occur a single time. The ten top clones hold 11% to 15% of the sample.

This clonotype has more than one count but fewer than ten. Its antigen remains unidentified. Base qualities are not at hand, and no much larger clone is one base apart. Sequencing was carried out using blood. The source of this sequence is a woman aged 40 to 50 with Graves' hyperthyroidism. The chain is assembled from TRBV9 and TRBJ1-5; the D gene cannot be named for sure. The CDR3: CASSVGVSSNQPQHF. The sequenced DNA: TGTGCCAGCAGCGTAGGGGTATCAAGCAATCAGCCCCAGCATTTT.